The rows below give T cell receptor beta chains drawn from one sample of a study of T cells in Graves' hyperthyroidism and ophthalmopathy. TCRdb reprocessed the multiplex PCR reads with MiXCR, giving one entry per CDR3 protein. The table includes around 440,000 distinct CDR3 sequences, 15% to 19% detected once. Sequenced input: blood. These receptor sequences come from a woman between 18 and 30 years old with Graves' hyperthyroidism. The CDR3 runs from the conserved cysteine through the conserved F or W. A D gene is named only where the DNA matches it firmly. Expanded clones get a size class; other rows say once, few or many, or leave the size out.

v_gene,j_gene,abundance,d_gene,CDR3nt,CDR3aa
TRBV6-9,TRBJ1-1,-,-,TGTGCCAGCAGTTGCAGAAAGGGCACTGAAGCTTTCTTT,CASSCRKGTEAFF
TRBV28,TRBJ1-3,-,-,TGTGCCAGCCGGGACGGAGCAATGAGAAACACCATATATTTT,CASRDGAMRNTIYF
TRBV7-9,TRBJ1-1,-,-,TGTGCCAGCAGCTTAGTTCTCACCGGGGCTGAAGCTTTCTTT,CASSLVLTGAEAFF
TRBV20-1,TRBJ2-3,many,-,TGCAGTGCTAGAGACCCCAGACCCACAGATACGCAGTATTTT,CSARDPRPTDTQYF
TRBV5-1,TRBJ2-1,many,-,TGCGCCAGCAGCTTGCGCAGCGGGACAACCTACAATGAGCAGTTCTTC,CASSLRSGTTYNEQFF
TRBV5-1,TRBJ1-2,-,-,TGCGCCAGCAGCTTGGTGGGCCGGTTAGATGGCTACACCTTC,CASSLVGRLDGYTF
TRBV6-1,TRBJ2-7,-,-,TGTGCCAGCAGTCCTCACAGATCCTCCTACGAGCAGTACTTC,CASSPHRSSYEQYF
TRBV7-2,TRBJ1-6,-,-,TGTGCCAGCAGCTTAATATCGAGAGATAATTCACCCCTCCACTTT,CASSLISRDNSPLHF
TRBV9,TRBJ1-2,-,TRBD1,TGTGCCAGCAGTCCTACCCGACAGGGCGGGTATGGCTACACCTTC,CASSPTRQGGYGYTF
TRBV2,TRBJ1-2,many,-,TGTGCCAGCATGGAAGACAGGTGGGGTAACTATGGCTACACCTTC,CASMEDRWGNYGYTF
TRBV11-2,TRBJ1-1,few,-,TGTGCCAGCAGCTTAGGAATTTTGGGCCGTGAAGCTTTCTTT,CASSLGILGREAFF
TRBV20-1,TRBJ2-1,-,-,TGCAGTGCTAGAGATCTTAGTTTGGGTTACAATGGGCAGTTCTTC,CSARDLSLGYNGQFF
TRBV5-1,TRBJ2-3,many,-,TGCGCCAGCAGCTTGGACGCCACAGATACGCAGTATTTT,CASSLDATDTQYF
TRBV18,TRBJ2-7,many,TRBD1,TGTGCCAGCTCACCCACAGGGGGCTCCCCCTACGAGCAGTACTTC,CASSPTGGSPYEQYF
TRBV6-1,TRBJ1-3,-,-,TGTGCCAGCAGCCCATCCTTTGGAGGAAACACCATATATTTT,CASSPSFGGNTIYF
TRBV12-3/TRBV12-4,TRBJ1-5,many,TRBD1,TGTGCCAGCAGTCGACAGGGAGGAGGCAATCAGCCCCAGCATTTT,CASSRQGGGNQPQHF
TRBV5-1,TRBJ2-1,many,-,TGCGCCAGCAGCGAGGATAGGGACCCTCAGTTCTTC,CASSEDRDPQFF
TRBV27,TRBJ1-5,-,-,TGTGCCAGCACAACAGGGCGTCAGCCCCAGCATTTT,CASTTGRQPQHF
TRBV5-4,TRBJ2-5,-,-,TGTGCCAGCAGCTTGGGGACACCTCAAGAGACCCAGTACTTC,CASSLGTPQETQYF
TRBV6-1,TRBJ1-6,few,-,TGTGCCAGCAAGACGAGCTCCTATAATTCACCCCTCCACTTT,CASKTSSYNSPLHF
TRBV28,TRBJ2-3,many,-,TGTGCCAGCAGTTTAGCCAGCTCCGGCGCAGATACGCAGTATTTT,CASSLASSGADTQYF
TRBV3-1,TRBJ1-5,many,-,TGTGCCAGCAGCCAAGATGGCAGGCAGCCCCAGCATTTT,CASSQDGRQPQHF
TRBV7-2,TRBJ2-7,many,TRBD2,TGTGCCAGCAGCCTGACTAGCCGGAGCTCCTACGAGCAGTACTTC,CASSLTSRSSYEQYF
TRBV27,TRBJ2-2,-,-,TGTGCCAGCGGGGGCGGGGAGCTGTTTTTT,CASGGGELFF
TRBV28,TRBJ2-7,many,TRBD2,TGTGCCGGGGGCGGGAGGCGGGACCCCCACGAGCAGTACTTC,CAGGGRRDPHEQYF
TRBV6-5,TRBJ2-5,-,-,TGTGCCAGCAGTTACGGGATGACCCAGTACTTC,CASSYGMTQYF
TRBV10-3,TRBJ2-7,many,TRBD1,TGTGCCATCAGTGATCGGACAGGGGGCTCCTACGAGCAGTACTTC,CAISDRTGGSYEQYF
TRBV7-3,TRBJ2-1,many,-,TGTGCCAGCACCCCGGGTCCCAGCTCGAGTGAGCAGTTCTTC,CASTPGPSSSEQFF
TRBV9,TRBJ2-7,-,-,TGTGCCAGCAGCGAGTCAGGGAGTAAGGGTGACGAGCAGTACTTC,CASSESGSKGDEQYF
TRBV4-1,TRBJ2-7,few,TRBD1,TGCGCCAGCAGCCAGACAGGGGATCCCCCCGAGCAGTACTTC,CASSQTGDPPEQYF
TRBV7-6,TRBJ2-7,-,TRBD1,TGTGCCAGCAGCTTGAAGCCGGGGAGACAGGGGACCTACGAGCAGTACTTC,CASSLKPGRQGTYEQYF
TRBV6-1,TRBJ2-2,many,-,TGTGCCAGCAGTTCGATCAGCGTAGCGAACACCGGGGAGCTGTTTTTT,CASSSISVANTGELFF
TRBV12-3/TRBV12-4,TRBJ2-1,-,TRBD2,TGTGCCAGCAGTAGGGGGGGCAGTCTAGCGGGATACAATGAGCAGTTCTTC,CASSRGGSLAGYNEQFF
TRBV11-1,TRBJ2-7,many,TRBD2,TGTGCCAGCAGCCGAAGGGCGGGAGGGGCCGCCTACGAGCAGTACTTC,CASSRRAGGAAYEQYF
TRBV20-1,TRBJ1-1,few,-,TGCAGTGCTAGAGTCGGGGAAGGGTACACTGAAGCTTTCTTT,CSARVGEGYTEAFF
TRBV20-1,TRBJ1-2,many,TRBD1,TGCAGTGCTTCACTTGGGACAGGGGGAGCCCTAGGGGGCTACACCTTC,CSASLGTGGALGGYTF
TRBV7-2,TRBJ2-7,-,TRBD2,TGTGCCAGCAGCACGACTAGCGGGTATACCTACGAGCAGTACTTC,CASSTTSGYTYEQYF
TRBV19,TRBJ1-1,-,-,TGTGCCAGTAGTACGCCCGGTGAAGCTTTCTTT,CASSTPGEAFF
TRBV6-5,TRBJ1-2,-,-,TGTGCCAGCAGTTACTCTTCAGGGAGGCTCTATGTTGGCTACACCTTC,CASSYSSGRLYVGYTF
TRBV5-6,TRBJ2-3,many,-,TGTGCCAGCAGCTTGCCGAGCACAGATACGCAGTATTTT,CASSLPSTDTQYF
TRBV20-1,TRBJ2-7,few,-,TGCAGTGCTATTCCGGGAGCCCTGATTTACGAGCAGTACTTC,CSAIPGALIYEQYF
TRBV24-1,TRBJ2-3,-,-,TGTGCCACCAGTGATTGGACGGGGGCGGGGCTCACAGATACGCAGTATTTT,CATSDWTGAGLTDTQYF
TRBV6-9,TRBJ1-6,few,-,TGTGCCAGCAGTTACGCAGAGAATTCACCCCTCCACTTT,CASSYAENSPLHF
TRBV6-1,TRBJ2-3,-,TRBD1,TGTGCCAGCAGGGTATACGGGACAGGGGTAAGAGATACGCAGTATTTT,CASRVYGTGVRDTQYF
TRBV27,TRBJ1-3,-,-,TGTGCCAGCAGTACCCTTAACAGGAACACCATATATTTT,CASSTLNRNTIYF
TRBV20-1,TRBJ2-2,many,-,TGCAGTGCTACCAGGGATTTCACCGGGGAGCTGTTTTTT,CSATRDFTGELFF
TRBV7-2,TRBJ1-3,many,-,TGTGCCAGCAGCGGTCGGGACGGAAGAAACACCATATATTTT,CASSGRDGRNTIYF
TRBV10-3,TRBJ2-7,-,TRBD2,TGTGCCATCAGGTTTGGGGGAGGGCCCCACGAGCAGTACTTC,CAIRFGGGPHEQYF
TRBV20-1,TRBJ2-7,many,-,TGCAGTGCTAGAACGGCATACGAGCAGTACTTC,CSARTAYEQYF